The 19 T cell receptor beta chains presented below share a single source sample, sequenced in a study of blood T cell repertoires in COVID-19. Using immunoSEQ multiplex PCR, the repertoire was profiled, and TCRdb retains in-frame clones only, with some absent. The sample lists just over 650,000 clones; 85% to 90% were seen once. Sequenced input: peripheral blood. The receptors were sampled from a woman younger than 30 with acute or convalescent COVID-19.

As to this clone: Additional DNA sequences in this sample encode the identical CDR3. The CDR3 here is CATSDPSTDTQYF. The DNA of the CDR3 is TGTGCCACCAGTGATCCAAGCACAGATACGCAGTATTTT. This chain connects TRBV24-1 to TRBJ2-3, with D hard to call. The CDR3 is 13 residues long. V shed 3 bases and J shed 0 bases, with 3 bases lying between them. The germline gives CDR1 KGHDR, CDR2 SFDVKD.

This rearrangement joins TRBV5-1 to TRBJ2-2, with 7 bases that match TRBD1. From germline, CDR1 is SGHRS and CDR2 YFSETQ. V gave up 3 bases and J gave up 8 bases; unmatched junction bases: 10. The CDR3 length is 15 residues. The CDR3, as DNA: TGCGCCAGCAGCTCAGGACAGGAGAGGATAGGGGAGCTGTTTTTT. It encodes CASSSGQERIGELFF.

The chain recombines TRBV2 with TRBJ1-4; 9 bases line up with TRBD1. Germline V gene sequence: CDR1 SNHLY, CDR2 FYNNEI. The V segment lost 6 bases and the J segment 7 bases; nucleotides outside the gene matches: 6. The CDR3 loop spans 14 amino acids. CDR3 nucleotides: TGTGCCAGCAGGACAGGGGGGGGCTCTGAAAAACTGTTTTTT. This encodes CASRTGGGSEKLFF.

This clone occurred a few times. This chain links TRBV12-5 with TRBJ1-5; TRBD1 matches at 8 bases. CDR3 size: 14 residues. The J segment lost 4 bases and the V segment lost 1 base, leaving 0 bases of the junction unmatched. Germline assignment: CDR1 LGHNT and CDR2 FRNRAP. CDR3 sequence: CASGLGDRNQPQHF. As DNA, the CDR3 is TGTGCTAGTGGTTTGGGGGACAGGAATCAGCCCCAGCATTTT. The whole variable domain, filled in from reference TRBV12-5 and TRBJ1-5, reads DARVTQTPRHKVTEMGQEVTMRCQPILGHNTVFWYRQTMMQGLELLAYFRNRAPLDDSGMPKDRFSAEMPDATLATLKIQPSEPRDSAVYFCASGLGDRNQPQHFGDGTRLSIL.

The chain has TRBV7-9 and TRBJ1-1; 7 bases are shared with TRBD1. J lost 0 bases, V lost 4 bases, and 17 bases had no gene match. The CDR3 runs 19 residues. Germline-derived CDR1 and CDR2 are SEHNR and FQNEAQ (reference sequence). The CDR3 DNA follows: TGTGCCAGCAGCTCGCCGGAAGCTACAGGGGCCCCTTTGAACACTGAAGCTTTCTTT. Translation gives CASSSPEATGAPLNTEAFF.

The V gene is TRBV9, the J gene TRBJ2-6; D not certain. The length of the CDR3 is 14 residues. Germline V gene sequence: CDR1 SGDLS, CDR2 YYNGEE. Trimming took 7 bases from V and 4 from J, leaving 12 bases between them. The CDR3 nucleotides read TGTGCCAGCTTAGGCAGCGCGGGGGCCAACGTCCTGACTTTC. It is translated as CASLGSAGANVLTF.

The rearrangement joins TRBV7-2 to TRBJ2-7; the D gene is possibly TRBD2 (5 bases). This CDR3 is built from 13 residues. From germline, CDR1 is SGHTA and CDR2 FQGNSA. Trimming removed 4 bases at V and 3 bases at J, with 10 bases between. The CDR3 nucleotides are TGTGCCAGCAGCTCCCGGGGTGGCTACGAGCAGTACTTC. Translated: CASSSRGGYEQYF. The complete variable domain, with remaining parts taken from reference TRBV7-2 and TRBJ2-7, reads GAGVSQSPSNKVTEKGKDVELRCDPISGHTALYWYRQSLGQGLEFLIYFQGNSAPDKSGLPSDRFSAERTGGSVSTLTIQRTQQEDSAVYLCASSSRGGYEQYFGPGTRLTVT.

V usage is TRBV2 and J usage is TRBJ2-2, with D perhaps matching TRBD1 (5 bases). V lost 5 bases to trimming and J lost 2 bases, with 6 bases between them. Germline V gene lookup returns CDR1 SNHLY and CDR2 FYNNEI. This CDR3 comprises 13 residues. CDR3 sequence (DNA): TGTGCCAGCAGTAGGACAAACACCGGGGAGCTGTTTTTT. Protein product: CASSRTNTGELFF.

V usage is TRBV19 and J usage is TRBJ1-1, with 9 bases identical to TRBD1. The trim removed 6 bases at V and 1 base at J, leaving 9 bases unmatched. Germline loops: CDR1 LNHDA, CDR2 SQIVND (reference sequence). This CDR3 spans 16 amino acids. CDR3 in amino acids: CASRRTGGIGNTEAFF. The CDR3 coding sequence is TGTGCCAGTAGGAGAACAGGGGGCATTGGGAACACTGAAGCTTTCTTT.

There are a few counts of this clone. This sequence joins TRBV7-8 and TRBJ1-4; unclear D gene. V lost 3 bases and J 0 bases, leaving 20 bases between the germline ends. CDR1 and CDR2 (germline): SGHVS, FQNEAQ. CDR3 size: 19 residues. The CDR3 sequence is CASSLGGALWTATNEKLFF. As DNA, the CDR3 is TGTGCCAGCAGCTTGGGCGGTGCTCTTTGGACTGCAACTAATGAAAAACTGTTTTTT. The full variable domain, its missing parts supplied by reference TRBV7-8 and TRBJ1-4, is GAGVSQSPRYKVAKRGQDVALRCDPISGHVSLFWYQQALGQGPEFLTYFQNEAQLDKSGLPSDRFFAERPEGSVSTLKIQRTQQEDSAVYLCASSLGGALWTATNEKLFFGSGTQLSVL.

This clone occurred once. The V call is TRBV9, the J call TRBJ1-4, with a possible D match to TRBD1 (5 bases). CDR3 size: 13 residues. V was trimmed by 1 base and J by 10 bases, leaving 11 bases between them. Germline values: CDR1 SGDLS, CDR2 YYNGEE. DNA of the CDR3: TGTGCCAGCAGCGTAAACGATAGGGGAAAACTGTTTTTT. Its translation: CASSVNDRGKLFF. The full variable domain, with the rest looked up from reference TRBV9 and TRBJ1-4, is DSGVTQTPKHLITATGQRVTLRCSPRSGDLSVYWYQQSLDQGLQFLIQYYNGEERAKGNILERFSAQQFPDLHSELNLSSLELGDSALYFCASSVNDRGKLFFGSGTQLSVL.

The chain has TRBV19 and TRBJ1-1; no definite D call. Trimming stripped 1 base from V and 4 bases from J, with 7 bases between. CDR3 size: 13 residues. CDR1 and CDR2 from the germline V gene are LNHDA and SQIVND (reference sequence). CDR3 protein: CASSIGRPTEAFF. CDR3 DNA sequence: TGTGCCAGTAGTATAGGCAGGCCCACTGAAGCTTTCTTT.

This clone was seen a single time. The chain employs TRBV5-4 and TRBJ2-2; a weak D match, TRBD2 (6 bases). Germline V gives CDR1 SGHNT, CDR2 YYREEE (reference sequence). This CDR3 spans 17 amino acids. V was clipped by 3 bases and J by 0 bases, with 15 bases between them. The CDR3 region is CASSSNGGSANTGELFF. The DNA of the CDR3 is TGTGCCAGCAGCTCCAATGGGGGGTCCGCGAACACCGGGGAGCTGTTTTTT.

The chain joins TRBV6-6 to TRBJ2-1; 7 nucleotides align to TRBD1. Germline trimming cut 6 bases from V and 1 base from J; bases unmatched to any gene: 9. Germline values: CDR1 MNHNY, CDR2 SVGAGI (reference sequence). CDR3 length equals 16 residues. As DNA, the CDR3 is TGTGCCAGCAGCCTTACCGAGGGGGCTTCCTACAATGAGCAGTTCTTC. It is translated as CASSLTEGASYNEQFF.

The genes are TRBV9 and TRBJ1-2, with 7 bases that match TRBD1. CDR3 length equals 16 residues. V lost 6 bases to trimming and J lost 1 base; unmatched junction nucleotides: 12. CDR1 and CDR2 from the germline V gene are SGDLS and YYNGEE. In DNA form, the CDR3 reads TGTGCCAGCACCGGGACAGACTCAAACTATAACTATGGCTACACCTTC. Amino acids: CASTGTDSNYNYGYTF. The full variable domain, in which reference TRBV9 and TRBJ1-2 provide the parts outside the CDR3, is DSGVTQTPKHLITATGQRVTLRCSPRSGDLSVYWYQQSLDQGLQFLIQYYNGEERAKGNILERFSAQQFPDLHSELNLSSLELGDSALYFCASTGTDSNYNYGYTFGSGTRLTVV.

The chain combines TRBV6-5 with TRBJ1-1; 8 bases agree with TRBD1. This CDR3 is 15 amino acids long. Germline trimming cut 7 bases from V and 0 bases from J; bases unmatched to any gene: 7. Germline CDR1 is MNHEY and CDR2 is SVGAGI. CDR3: CASTRLGQVNTEAFF. The CDR3 bases are TGTGCCAGCACCAGACTGGGACAGGTGAACACTGAAGCTTTCTTT.

V and J are TRBV7-8 and TRBJ1-1, with D hard to call. V gave up 5 bases and J gave up 5 bases, with 6 bases separating them. Germline CDR1 SGHVS, CDR2 FQNEAQ. The CDR3 loop spans 11 amino acids. As DNA, the CDR3 is TGTGCCAGCAGCCCACAAACTGAAGCTTTCTTT. Protein: CASSPQTEAFF.

The gene calls are TRBV19 and TRBJ1-2, with 7 positions matching TRBD1. The V and J ends lost 7 bases and 4 bases, in that order; junction bases with no gene match: 3. CDR3 length equals 12 residues. The V gene's germline CDR1 is LNHDA and CDR2 SQIVND (reference sequence). CDR3 sequence (DNA): TGTGCCAGTAATCGGGACAGCTATGGCTACACCTTC. This sequence encodes CASNRDSYGYTF.

The chain uses TRBV6-1 and TRBJ2-6, with no clear D. Germline V gene lookup returns CDR1 MNHNS and CDR2 SASEGT. V was trimmed by 2 bases and J by 0 bases, leaving 5 bases between them. This CDR3 comprises 15 residues. The CDR3 nucleotides read TGTGCCAGCAGTGAATCCCACTCTGGGGCCAACGTCCTGACTTTC. Encoded protein: CASSESHSGANVLTF.